Listed below are T cell receptor beta chains from one sample, sequenced in a study of cytomegalovirus exposure and HLA in healthy donors. This table comes from immunoSEQ multiplex PCR, and its TCRdb copy is limited to in-frame clones, with some not included. Here the sample table reports 70,000 to 80,000 clones. The sample taken for sequencing was PBMCs. These receptors all stem from a man aged 35-49 years in good health and CMV-seronegative. The CDR3 runs from the conserved cysteine through the conserved F or W. A D gene is named only where the DNA matches it firmly.

D,V,J,CDR3,DNA
TRBD1,TRBV19,TRBJ2-6,CASSERDRPNSGANVLTF,TGTGCCAGTAGCGAACGGGACAGGCCTAACTCTGGGGCCAACGTCCTGACTTTC
-,TRBV9,TRBJ2-5,CASSETPGIETQYF,TGTGCCAGCAGCGAGACCCCCGGGATAGAGACCCAGTACTTC
-,TRBV6-1,TRBJ2-7,CASTGLTYEQYF,TGTGCCAGCACAGGTCTGACCTACGAGCAGTACTTC
TRBD2,TRBV5-5,TRBJ2-1,CASMTSGGRVEQFF,TGTGCCAGCATGACTAGCGGGGGTCGAGTTGAGCAGTTCTTC
-,TRBV7-3,TRBJ2-3,CATSERGVTDTQYF,TGTGCCACCTCCGAGCGCGGGGTCACAGATACGCAGTATTTT
TRBD1,TRBV29-1,TRBJ2-1,CSERQGLNEQFF,TGCAGCGAGAGACAGGGGTTGAATGAGCAGTTCTTC
-,TRBV5-6,TRBJ2-1,CASSLALRLSSYNEQFF,TGTGCCAGCAGCTTGGCCTTGCGGCTGAGCTCCTACAATGAGCAGTTCTTC
-,TRBV9,TRBJ2-2,CASSVETDITGELFF,TGTGCCAGCAGCGTGGAGACAGACATCACCGGGGAGCTGTTTTTT
TRBD1,TRBV5-6,TRBJ1-6,CASSWRQGSSPLHF,TGTGCCAGCAGCTGGAGACAGGGGAGCTCACCCCTCCACTTT
TRBD2,TRBV9,TRBJ2-3,CASKNGLAVTDTQYF,TGTGCCAGCAAGAACGGACTAGCGGTGACAGATACGCAGTATTTT
TRBD1,TRBV4-1,TRBJ1-5,CASSQRTGTNQPQHF,TGCGCCAGCAGCCAGCGGACAGGGACCAATCAGCCCCAGCATTTT